This TCR beta chain originates from a study of blood T cells in healthy people across ages. As for the study in general: Per two T cells, about one barcoded beta molecule was captured through template switching.

V lost 5 bases, J lost 5 bases, and 12 bases lay in between. Germline V lookup: CDR1 SNHLY, CDR2 FYNNEI. CDR3 length: 13 residues. General observations from the study: Naive and antigen-experienced cells could not be conclusively compared, given unsorted PBMCs. Age advanced and TCR beta diversity per million T cells fell, roughly linearly.

Notes on this clonotype: Its specificity is unknown.

A second PCR of roughly 7 to 11 cycles used a sample-barcoded 5' primer and a J-beta primer mix. Per-sample output comprised a minimum of 2.5 million paired-end reads containing CDR3. TCRdb passed the 5' RACE reads through MiXCR, listing each CDR3 protein once. Among 700,000 to 950,000 distinct CDR3 sequences listed, 58% were seen once. This receptor was obtained from a man aged 25-45 years in good health. This sequence joins TRBV2 and TRBJ2-5; D is perhaps TRBD2 (5 bases). Sequencing was carried out using blood. The CDR3 bases are TGTGCCAGCAGTCCTCCGAGGAGGGAGACCCAGTACTTC. This sequence encodes CASSPPRRETQYF.